Detailed here is one TCR beta chain. The protocol was immunoSEQ multiplex PCR, while the TCRdb copy is restricted to in-frame clones and leaves out a portion. This sample yields around 300,000 clones, of which around 85% are seen a single time; around 3.9% belongs to the top ten. The sample is drawn from a study of blood T cell repertoires in COVID-19. Sequencing was done on a sample of peripheral blood. The clonotype originates from a woman aged 50 to 65 with active or convalescent COVID-19.

CDR3 amino acids: CATSREEYGYTF. The DNA for the CDR3 is TGTGCCACCAGCAGAGAAGAGTATGGCTACACCTTC. The chain uses TRBV15 and TRBJ1-2; D gene ambiguous. Trimming stripped 0 bases from V and 5 bases from J, with 4 bases between. Germline V gene lookup returns CDR1 LNHNV and CDR2 YYDKDF (reference sequence). The CDR3 spans 12 residues.